This TCR beta chain comes out of a study of cytomegalovirus exposure and HLA in healthy donors. General study findings and limits: Among the most significant clusters, several appeared linked to common viral pathogens in a later analysis. Earlier results showed most TCR beta V segments being productive about 90% or about 30% of the time.

In the PCR, 60 Vbeta and 13 Jbeta primers were used. The repertoire was sequenced with immunoSEQ multiplex PCR; TCRdb's copy has only in-frame clones and lacks some. The sample shows some 93,000 clones, over 75% of them seen only once. As to this clone: Its matching antigen is unknown.

Participants comprised healthy donors of bone marrow. The CDR3 contains 14 residues. The V gene lost 1 base and the J gene lost 7 bases, with 11 bases spanning the gap. CDR1 and CDR2 (germline): LNHDA, SQIVND (reference sequence). The sample consisted of PBMCs. This clonotype was sampled from a man in his forties or fifties in good health and CMV-seronegative. This chain connects TRBV19 to TRBJ2-1; D may be TRBD2 (5 bases). CDR3 DNA sequence: TGTGCCAGTAGTATAGGAGGGTTTGGAAATGAGCAGTTCTTC. It specifies CASSIGGFGNEQFF.